Each of the 18 T cell receptor beta chains below was sequenced from the same sample in a study of T cell responses to AZD1222 COVID-19 vaccine. The assay was immunoSEQ multiplex PCR, and TCRdb's table has in-frame clones only and misses some. This sample yields over 150,000 clones, of which 88% are seen a single time; approximately 0.49% belongs to the top ten. The material was peripheral blood, obtained on day 0 of AZD1222 vaccination. The receptors originated from an adult in good health.

The V call is TRBV9, the J call TRBJ2-3; D remains unclear. V gave up 3 bases and J gave up 5 bases, with 13 bases separating them. Germline V CDR1 and CDR2: SGDLS, YYNGEE. CDR3 length: 14 amino acids. The CDR3: CASSAAPLGDTQYF. The CDR3 DNA reads as TGTGCCAGCAGCGCTGCTCCTCTGGGAGATACGCAGTATTTT. Complete variable domain (other parts from reference TRBV9 and TRBJ2-3): DSGVTQTPKHLITATGQRVTLRCSPRSGDLSVYWYQQSLDQGLQFLIQYYNGEERAKGNILERFSAQQFPDLHSELNLSSLELGDSALYFCASSAAPLGDTQYFGPGTRLTVL.

The chain couples TRBV30 to TRBJ1-1; the D is unclear. There are 13 residues in the CDR3. The germline CDR1 and CDR2 sequences are GTSNPN and SVGIG (reference sequence). V lost 8 bases to trimming and J lost 2 bases, with 15 bases between them. The CDR3 nucleotides read TGTGCCGCCAGCCGGGGAAGTAACACTGAAGCTTTCTTT. Translation gives CAASRGSNTEAFF.

The chain uses TRBV4-2 and TRBJ2-2; weak D call: TRBD1 (6 bases). There are 15 residues in the CDR3. Germline V gene data show CDR1 as LGHNA and CDR2 as YNFKEQ. Trimming cost V 1 base and J 5 bases, with 11 bases left between them. The CDR3 coding sequence is TGTGCCAGCAGCCAAGTACAAAGGGGGACCGGGGAGCTGTTTTTT. Amino acids: CASSQVQRGTGELFF.

The V call is TRBV7-2, the J call TRBJ1-5, with TRBD1 identical over 7 bases. CDR3 length equals 18 residues. Trimming cost V 0 bases and J 0 bases; bases outside gene matches: 8. Germline V CDR1 and CDR2: SGHTA, FQGNSA. CDR3 bases: TGTGCCAGCAGCTTAGCTAAAAGGGGGACAGTTAGCAATCAGCCCCAGCATTTT. Encoded protein: CASSLAKRGTVSNQPQHF.

This chain joins TRBV28 and TRBJ1-5; D not certain. The V and J ends lost 2 bases and 6 bases respectively, with 8 bases between them. This CDR3 contains 13 residues. CDR1 is MDHEN and CDR2 is SYDVKM in the germline V gene. CDR3 amino acids: CASSLGPGQPQHF. The CDR3, as DNA: TGTGCCAGCAGTTTAGGCCCGGGTCAGCCCCAGCATTTT.

This chain joins TRBV30 and TRBJ1-2; D is unclear. Looked up from germline, CDR1 is GTSNPN and CDR2 is SVGIG (reference sequence). The CDR3 length is 14 residues. V was pared by 1 base and J by 8 bases, with 17 bases between. This CDR3 reads CAWSEVKGTGGYTF. In nucleotides, the CDR3 is TGTGCCTGGAGTGAGGTAAAGGGAACTGGCGGCTACACCTTC.

V usage is TRBV11-3 and J usage is TRBJ2-2; the match to TRBD1 covers 7 bases. The CDR3 loop spans 16 amino acids. The germline V gene has CDR1 SGHNT and CDR2 YENEEA. The J segment lost 4 bases and the V segment lost 5 bases, leaving 10 bases of the junction unmatched. CDR3 sequence reads: CASSIRGKDPTGELFF. As DNA, the CDR3 is TGTGCCAGCAGCATCAGGGGGAAGGACCCCACCGGGGAGCTGTTTTTT.

The genes are TRBV6-5 and TRBJ1-2; 8 nucleotides line up with TRBD1. This CDR3 spans 14 amino acids. The junction had 10 bases not matched to a gene; V was cut back by 6 bases and J by 7 bases. Germline V gene data show CDR1 as MNHEY and CDR2 as SVGAGI. The CDR3 is CASRGWGQAVGYTF. The CDR3 DNA sequence: TGTGCCAGCAGGGGCTGGGGACAGGCTGTTGGCTACACCTTC.

The genes are TRBV2 and TRBJ1-2; a weak D match, TRBD1 (6 bases). CDR1 is SNHLY and CDR2 is FYNNEI in the germline V gene. The CDR3 runs to 14 residues. The CDR3 sequence is CGSLAGARNYGYTF. The CDR3 DNA sequence: TGTGGTTCATTGGCGGGGGCGCGAAACTATGGCTACACCTTC.

This clone was counted a few times. The chain joins TRBV28 to TRBJ1-2; D ambiguous. CDR3 length: 15 residues. Germline CDR1 is MDHEN and CDR2 is SYDVKM. Trimming cost V 2 bases and J 5 bases, with 15 bases left between them. CDR3 nucleotides: TGTGCCAGCAGTTTAAATGGGGATGGGATATATGGCTACACCTTC. The encoded protein is CASSLNGDGIYGYTF.

This chain connects TRBV7-2 to TRBJ2-5; possibly TRBD1 or TRBD2 for D (5 bases each). The germline V gene encodes CDR1 SGHTA and CDR2 FQGNSA. V lost 6 bases and J 5 bases, leaving 10 bases between the germline ends. This CDR3 has 12 residues. The DNA for the CDR3 is TGTGCCAGCAGGAACGGGGCTGAGACCCAGTACTTC. The encoded protein is CASRNGAETQYF.

The chain employs TRBV28 and TRBJ1-2; D not resolved. CDR1 MDHEN and CDR2 SYDVKM come from the germline V gene. V was clipped by 3 bases and J by 4 bases, with 12 bases between them. This CDR3 is 14 amino acids long. CDR3 sequence (DNA): TGTGCCAGCAGTTTCGACCGAATCGTCTATGGCTACACCTTC. This codes for CASSFDRIVYGYTF.

The V call is TRBV27, the J call TRBJ1-5; D unclear. Germline V gives CDR1 MNHEY, CDR2 SMNVEV (reference sequence). This CDR3 is built from 15 residues. The V end lost 5 bases, the J end lost 7 bases, and 18 bases lay between the germline ends. CDR3 bases: TGTGCCAGCAGTCAGAATACAGTAGCGAGGCAGCCCCAGCATTTT. It encodes CASSQNTVARQPQHF.

The rearrangement links TRBV7-2 to TRBJ2-1; 7 bases line up with TRBD2. The CDR3 covers 14 residues. The J segment lost 10 bases and the V segment lost 4 bases, leaving 10 bases of the junction unmatched. Per germline, CDR1 SGHTA and CDR2 FQGNSA. The CDR3 spells CASSWREGRGEQFF. The CDR3 coding sequence is TGTGCCAGCAGCTGGAGGGAGGGCCGCGGGGAGCAGTTCTTC.

This rearrangement joins TRBV28 to TRBJ2-3; TRBD2 might be the D (5 bases). Looked up from germline, CDR1 is MDHEN and CDR2 is SYDVKM. Trimming shortened V by 8 bases and J by 2 bases, and 8 bases separated the two germline ends. This CDR3 is built from 12 residues. The CDR3 is CASGGLTDTQYF. The CDR3 nucleotides are TGTGCCAGCGGAGGACTCACAGATACGCAGTATTTT.

The gene calls are TRBV28 and TRBJ1-3; D uncertain. CDR1 and CDR2 (germline): MDHEN, SYDVKM. This CDR3 has 14 residues. The V end was cut by 1 base, the J end by 9 bases, with 13 bases between. CDR3 bases: TGTGCCAGCAGTTTATCGGACCTAGGGTCCACCATATATTTT. This sequence encodes CASSLSDLGSTIYF.

V usage is TRBV24-1 and J usage is TRBJ2-2, with TRBD1 matching over 9 bases. This CDR3 is built from 16 residues. The J segment lost 1 base and the V segment lost 9 bases, leaving 8 bases of the junction unmatched. CDR1 KGHDR and CDR2 SFDVKD come from the germline V gene. Here the CDR3 DNA reads TGTGCCACCGTCACGGGACAGGGTTTGAACACCGGGGAGCTGTTTTTT. Its protein product is CATVTGQGLNTGELFF.

The gene calls are TRBV5-5 and TRBJ1-3; no clear D gene. CDR3 size: 14 residues. V was trimmed by 3 bases and J by 2 bases, leaving 9 bases between them. CDR1 and CDR2 (germline): SGHKS, YYEKEE (reference sequence). This chain's CDR3 is CASSSQTTGNTIYF. DNA of the CDR3: TGTGCCAGCAGCTCGCAGACTACTGGAAACACCATATATTTT.